The rows below give T cell receptor beta chains drawn from one sample of a study of radiation and T cells in renal cell carcinoma. The table came from immunoSEQ multiplex PCR; TCRdb's copy has only in-frame clones and leaves some out. The sample yields roughly 150,000 clones, 87% seen once. The source material was blood, sampled from a patient whose treatment included radiotherapy and nephrectomy. Receptors were obtained from a woman aged 45-65 years with renal cell carcinoma. Both conserved end residues are part of each CDR3. The D gene is left open where the match is weak. Expanded clones get a size class; other rows say once, few or many, or leave the size out.

j_call d_call clone_size v_call cdr3_nt cdr3_aa
TRBJ1-1 . . TRBV27 TGTGCCAGTTGTCCCGCCTACGGGACTGAAGCTTTCTTT CASCPAYGTEAFF
TRBJ1-1 . many TRBV19 TGTGCCAGTAGCTCGCCTCTTCGGGTAGTGAACACTGAAGCTTTCTTT CASSSPLRVVNTEAFF
TRBJ1-2 . . TRBV7-9 TGTGCCAGCAGCTTAGTGGACAGCATCTTC CASSLVDSIF
TRBJ2-2 . few TRBV19 TGTGCCACCTTAGGGAGGAGGGAGCTGTTTTTT CATLGRRELFF
TRBJ1-1 TRBD1 . TRBV6-1 TGTGCCAGCAGTAAAAGGGACAGGAACACTGAAGCTTTCTTT CASSKRDRNTEAFF
TRBJ1-1 TRBD1 . TRBV7-2 TGTGCCAGCAGCCCGACGAGACAGGGCGACACTGAAGCTTTCTTT CASSPTRQGDTEAFF
TRBJ1-5 . . TRBV19 TGTGCCAGTAGTTGGCCTACCAATCAGCCCCAGCATTTT CASSWPTNQPQHF
TRBJ2-3 TRBD2 . TRBV19 TGTGCCAGTAGTACTCCTTCGGGGACTAGCGGGGGGGTCCCTATCACAGATACGCAGTATTTT CASSTPSGTSGGVPITDTQYF
TRBJ1-6 TRBD1 few TRBV6-5 TGTGCCAGCAGTTCAGGTGCAGGGGGACCACCCCTCCACTTT CASSSGAGGPPLHF
TRBJ2-3 TRBD1 once TRBV7-2 TGTGCCAGCAGCGATCAAGGGGGCAGCGCAGATACGCAGTATTTT CASSDQGGSADTQYF
TRBJ2-2 . . TRBV10-3 TGTGCCATCACCCTGGGACCGCTTATTAACACCGGGGAGCTGTTTTTT CAITLGPLINTGELFF
TRBJ2-3 . . TRBV7-9 TGTGCCAGCAGCTTAGAGTGGCGGCAGGGTAGAGATACGCAGTATTTT CASSLEWRQGRDTQYF
TRBJ1-1 . . TRBV5-5 TGTGCCAGCAGCCTGGGGGCAGATAGAACTGAAGCTTTCTTT CASSLGADRTEAFF
TRBJ1-4 . . TRBV7-9 TGTGCCAGCAGCACCGGGATAAATGAAAAACTGTTTTTT CASSTGINEKLFF
TRBJ2-3 . . TRBV5-5 TGTGCCAGCAGCTTGCAAGTTTTTGCGGGGTCGGATACGCAGTATTTT CASSLQVFAGSDTQYF
TRBJ2-6 . large TRBV5-8 TGTGCCAGCAGCTTGGAGGGGGATACAGGGTACGGGGCCAACGTCCTGACTTTC CASSLEGDTGYGANVLTF
TRBJ2-4 . once TRBV2 TGTGCCAGCAGTGAAGTCAGGGCGCGGAACATTCAGTACTTC CASSEVRARNIQYF
TRBJ1-1 . . TRBV10-3 TGTGCCATCAGTGAGAACGTCGGAACTGAAGCTTTCTTT CAISENVGTEAFF
TRBJ2-2 . . TRBV5-4 TGTGCCAGCAGCGAGGGAGGAGGGGAGCTGTTTTTT CASSEGGGELFF
TRBJ2-1 . . TRBV19 TGTGCCAGTAGTACCTACAGGGAAGTTCCCTACAATGAGCAGTTCTTC CASSTYREVPYNEQFF
TRBJ2-5 . . TRBV5-1 TGCGCCAGCAGCTTGAAAGAGACCCAGTACTTC CASSLKETQYF
TRBJ1-1 . . TRBV14 . CASTQHFGAEAFF
TRBJ1-4 TRBD1 . TRBV4-2 TGTGCCAGCAGCCAAAACAGGGGAACTAATGAAAAACTGTTTTTT CASSQNRGTNEKLFF
TRBJ2-3 . . TRBV7-9 TGTGCCAGCAGCTTAATGGGGAGCACAGATACGCAGTATTTT CASSLMGSTDTQYF
TRBJ2-5 . . TRBV2 TGTGCCAGCAGTGGAGAAATCACCTGGACCGGGGAGACCCAGTACTTC CASSGEITWTGETQYF
TRBJ2-2 TRBD1 . TRBV2 TGTGCCAGCGGACAGGGGGCGGTAGGGGAGCTGTTTTTT CASGQGAVGELFF
TRBJ1-5 . . TRBV19 TGTGCCAGTAGGCGGGGATCTGAGAATCAGCCCCAGCATTTT CASRRGSENQPQHF
TRBJ2-2 . once TRBV4-3 TGCGCCAGCAGCCAAGAAGGAGTCACCGGGGAGCTGTTTTTT CASSQEGVTGELFF
TRBJ1-1 . . TRBV5-6 TGTGCCAGCAGCTTCCGGGACCGCGTTCTGAACACTGAAGCTTTCTTT CASSFRDRVLNTEAFF
TRBJ1-4 TRBD1 . TRBV6-5 TGTGCCAGCAGCCGACAGGGTGGCGAAAAACTGTTTTTT CASSRQGGEKLFF
TRBJ2-1 TRBD2 . TRBV5-1 TGCGCCAGCAGCTTACCGGGACTAGCGGACAATGAGCAGTTCTTC CASSLPGLADNEQFF
TRBJ2-5 TRBD1 . TRBV25-1 TGTGCCAGCAGTGTTGGGGGACAGGGTCAAGAGACCCAGTACTTC CASSVGGQGQETQYF
TRBJ1-6 TRBD1 once TRBV5-1 TGCGCCAGCAGCTGGGGACAGGGAGGTAGATCACCCCTCCACTTT CASSWGQGGRSPLHF